Listed here are 21 T cell receptor beta chains from one sample, sequenced in a study of post-analysis software for immune sequencing data. No antigen has been assigned to these receptors. Libraries were made from TCR beta cDNA, and they carried unique molecular identifiers. TCRdb re-analysed the PCR reads in MiXCR, keeping a single row per CDR3 protein. This table holds about 680,000 distinct CDR3 sequences, 59% found once. Study-wide results and limits: Among 5 or 6 TRBV segments more frequent in patients than controls were TRBV5-6, TRBV5-1 and TRBV20-1.

The sample comprised blood. These receptors originate from a girl aged 2-9 years with multiple sclerosis.

This clonotype has a handful of counts. The J gene is TRBJ2-7, the V gene TRBV29-1, with 7 bases matching TRBD1. Unmatched junction bases numbered 1, after V lost 2 bases and J lost 0 bases. The CDR3 loop spans 13 amino acids. Germline loops: CDR1 SQVTM, CDR2 ANQGSEA. The chain's CDR3 is CSVERDSSYEQYF. In DNA form, the CDR3 reads TGCAGCGTTGAACGGGACAGCTCCTACGAGCAGTACTTC.

There are many counts of this clonotype. The chain is built from TRBV7-2 and TRBJ2-1; TRBD1 or TRBD2 may be the D gene (6 bases each). V lost 1 base to trimming and J lost 8 bases, with 15 bases between them. This CDR3 contains 15 residues. Germline assignment: CDR1 SGHTA and CDR2 FQGNSA. CDR3 region: CASSLGRGTWDEQFF. In nucleotides, the CDR3 is TGTGCCAGCAGCTTAGGGAGGGGGACATGGGATGAGCAGTTCTTC. Together with reference TRBV7-2 and TRBJ2-1, the CDR3 gives the full variable domain: GAGVSQSPSNKVTEKGKDVELRCDPISGHTALYWYRQSLGQGLEFLIYFQGNSAPDKSGLPSDRFSAERTGGSVSTLTIQRTQQEDSAVYLCASSLGRGTWDEQFFGPGTRLTVL.

This chain joins TRBV12-3 or TRBV12-4 and TRBJ1-2, with a tentative D call TRBD1 (6 bases). CDR3 length: 14 amino acids. Trimming stripped 5 bases from V and 3 bases from J, with 13 bases between. This CDR3 reads CASSVTGKDYGYTF. The CDR3 bases are TGTGCCAGCAGTGTGACAGGCAAAGACTATGGCTACACCTTC.

Remarks on this clonotype: An end of the junction does not agree with germline; a read error may underlie this. The J gene is TRBJ1-5, the V gene TRBV19, with TRBD1 identical over 9 bases. Germline CDR1 is LNHDA and CDR2 is SQIVND (reference sequence). CDR3 length equals 16 residues. CDR3 protein: CASSSGTGPGNQSQHF. The CDR3 DNA reads TGTGCCAGTAGTTCGGGGACAGGGCCAGGCAATCAGTCCCAGCATTTT.

The chain recombines TRBV29-1 with TRBJ1-2, with 9 bases lining up with TRBD1. V gave up 2 bases and J gave up 4 bases; unmatched junction bases: 5. Germline CDR1 reads SQVTM; CDR2 reads ANQGSEA. The CDR3 has 14 residues. The CDR3 DNA reads TGCAGCGTTGAACACCAGACAGGGGGCTATGGCTACACCTTC. Protein: CSVEHQTGGYGYTF.

About this clonotype: The junction does not match germline at one end; this may be a read error. The chain combines TRBV5-1 with TRBJ2-1; D gene unclear. The V gene's germline CDR1 is SGHRS and CDR2 YFSETQ. The length of the CDR3 is 17 residues. In DNA form, the CDR3 reads TGCGCCAGCAGCGGCGTGGTATCGCTAGGGCCTTACAATGAGCGGTTCTTC. Residues: CASSGVVSLGPYNERFF.

This clonotype was seen a few times. CDR3 residues: CASSRTGIYGYTF. The CDR3 coding sequence is TGCGCCAGCAGCCGGACAGGGATTTATGGCTACACCTTC. The V and J genes are TRBV5-1 and TRBJ1-2, with TRBD1 matching 8 bases. V dropped 4 bases and J dropped 5; count of bases not matched to a gene: 4. The V gene's germline CDR1 is SGHRS and CDR2 YFSETQ. The CDR3 totals 13 residues.

CDR3 sequence: CASSRLRDRGAPYEQYF. The CDR3 DNA reads as TGTGCCAGCAGTCGCCTCCGGGACAGGGGTGCACCTTACGAGCAGTACTTC. The chain joins TRBV27 to TRBJ2-5; 10 bases match TRBD1. The DNA end lines up better with TRBJ2-7; the J call may be wrong. The germline V gene has CDR1 MNHEY and CDR2 SMNVEV (reference sequence). The CDR3 has 17 amino acids.

The V gene is TRBV6-1, the J gene TRBJ2-3; D is possibly TRBD2 (6 bases). The length of the CDR3 is 14 residues. Between the trimmed V and J ends, which lost 8 bases and 1 base, there was a span of 13 bases. From germline, CDR1 is MNHNS and CDR2 SASEGT. This CDR3 reads CASRVAVGTDTQYF. The CDR3 DNA sequence: TGTGCCAGCCGGGTAGCGGTTGGCACAGATACGCAGTATTTT.

Comments on this clonotype: An end of the junction differs from the germline gene, which may be a read error. In DNA, the CDR3 is TGTACCAGCAGCTCGCCGGGTCCACATGAAAAACTGTTTTTT. It yields the protein CTSSSPGPHEKLFF. The J gene is TRBJ1-4, the V gene TRBV11-2; D unresolved. Germline assignment: CDR1 SGHAT and CDR2 FQNNGV. The CDR3 sequence is 14 residues long.

V and J are TRBV15 and TRBJ1-3, with 7 bases matching TRBD1. CDR3 length: 16 amino acids. CDR1 and CDR2 from the germline V gene are LNHNV and YYDKDF (reference sequence). The ends lost 8 bases at V and 5 bases at J; junction bases unmatched: 15. The CDR3 is CATSPGGRAYRNTIYF. The CDR3 nucleotides read TGTGCCACCTCACCAGGGGGAAGGGCCTACAGAAACACCATATATTTT.

The V and J genes are TRBV12-3 or TRBV12-4 and TRBJ2-7; no clear D. The CDR3 contains 13 residues. Deletions cut 6 bases from V and 6 bases from J, with 15 bases between. CDR3 sequence (DNA): TGTGCCAGCAGCCTTACACCCTGGGGCGAGCAGTACTTC. It codes for CASSLTPWGEQYF.

The J gene is TRBJ2-1, the V gene TRBV7-2; no clear D. The ends were cut back, 1 base at V and 5 bases at J, with 9 bases in the middle. The germline V gene has CDR1 SGHTA and CDR2 FQGNSA. The CDR3 consists of 14 residues. This chain's CDR3 is CASSLDFNNNEQFF. The CDR3 region has the DNA TGTGCCAGCAGCTTAGACTTTAACAACAATGAGCAGTTCTTC.

This chain uses TRBV7-9 with TRBJ2-1; TRBD2 aligns across 9 bases. The CDR3 extends over 19 amino acids. Germline V gives CDR1 SEHNR, CDR2 FQNEAQ (reference sequence). J lost 5 bases, V lost 5 bases, and 19 bases had no gene match. The CDR3 loop reads CASSPNPGLAGSSHNEQFF. CDR3 nucleotides: TGTGCCAGCAGCCCGAACCCGGGCCTAGCGGGGTCTTCTCACAATGAGCAGTTCTTC.

This rearrangement joins TRBV5-8 to TRBJ1-2; D gene unclear. Germline V gene sequence: CDR1 SGHTS, CDR2 YDEGEE. V was clipped by 0 bases and J by 8 bases, with 11 bases between them. This CDR3 has 13 amino acids. CDR3 coding DNA: TGTGCCAGCAGCTTGGTTGGGGTGGACGGCTACACCTTC. Amino acid sequence: CASSLVGVDGYTF.

Worth noting for this clonotype: Its ends do not fully match the called genes, so a read error is possible. The chain uses TRBV6-5 and TRBJ2-5; 9 nucleotides match TRBD2. This CDR3 comprises 15 residues. Germline assignment: CDR1 MNHEY and CDR2 SVGAGI. The CDR3 region is CASSSGGGAGETQYF. Written as DNA, the CDR3 is TGCGCCAGCAGTTCAGGCGGGGGGGCCGGGGAGACCCAGTACTTC.

The chain couples TRBV12-3 or TRBV12-4 to TRBJ2-1; TRBD2 matches 8 bases. The V and J ends lost 6 bases and 2 bases, in that order; junction bases with no gene match: 3. The CDR3 sequence is 14 residues long. The DNA of the CDR3 is TGTGCCAGCAGAAGCGGGAGTACCTACAATGAGCAGTTCTTC. It yields the protein CASRSGSTYNEQFF.

The chain is built from TRBV29-1 and TRBJ2-1, with D tentatively TRBD2 (6 bases). The V gene lost 3 bases and the J gene lost 5 bases, with 20 bases spanning the gap. This CDR3 contains 16 residues. CDR1 and CDR2 (germline): SQVTM, ANQGSEA. The CDR3 DNA reads as TGCAGCGTTGACGATCCGTCGGGAGCCGGGAACAATGAGCAGTTCTTC. Residues: CSVDDPSGAGNNEQFF.

This clonotype has just a few counts. This chain joins TRBV10-3 and TRBJ2-5; D not resolved. Judging by the DNA end, TRBJ2-7 fits better; the J call may be wrong. The length of the CDR3 is 10 residues. Germline V CDR1 and CDR2: ENHRY, SYGVKD. The CDR3 loop is CAISDNEQYF. CDR3 DNA sequence: TGTGCCATCAGTGACAACGAGCAGTACTTC.

This clonotype has more than one count but fewer than ten. This chain uses TRBV10-2 with TRBJ2-3; TRBD2 matches 12 bases. Trimming removed 5 bases from V and 3 bases from J; junction bases left unmatched: 6. Per germline, CDR1 WSHSY and CDR2 SAAADI. The CDR3 spans 16 residues. The CDR3 loop reads CASSLTSGSITDTQYF. In DNA form, the CDR3 reads TGCGCCAGCAGTTTGACTAGCGGGAGTATTACAGATACGCAGTATTTT.

The rearrangement uses TRBV28 and TRBJ2-1; tentative D call: TRBD2 (6 bases). V dropped 3 bases and J dropped 7 bases, with 10 bases sitting between them. Germline assignment: CDR1 MDHEN and CDR2 SYDVKM. The CDR3 contains 13 residues. The chain's CDR3 is CASSFDGRNEQFF. CDR3 coding DNA: TGTGCCAGCAGTTTCGACGGGAGAAATGAGCAGTTCTTC.